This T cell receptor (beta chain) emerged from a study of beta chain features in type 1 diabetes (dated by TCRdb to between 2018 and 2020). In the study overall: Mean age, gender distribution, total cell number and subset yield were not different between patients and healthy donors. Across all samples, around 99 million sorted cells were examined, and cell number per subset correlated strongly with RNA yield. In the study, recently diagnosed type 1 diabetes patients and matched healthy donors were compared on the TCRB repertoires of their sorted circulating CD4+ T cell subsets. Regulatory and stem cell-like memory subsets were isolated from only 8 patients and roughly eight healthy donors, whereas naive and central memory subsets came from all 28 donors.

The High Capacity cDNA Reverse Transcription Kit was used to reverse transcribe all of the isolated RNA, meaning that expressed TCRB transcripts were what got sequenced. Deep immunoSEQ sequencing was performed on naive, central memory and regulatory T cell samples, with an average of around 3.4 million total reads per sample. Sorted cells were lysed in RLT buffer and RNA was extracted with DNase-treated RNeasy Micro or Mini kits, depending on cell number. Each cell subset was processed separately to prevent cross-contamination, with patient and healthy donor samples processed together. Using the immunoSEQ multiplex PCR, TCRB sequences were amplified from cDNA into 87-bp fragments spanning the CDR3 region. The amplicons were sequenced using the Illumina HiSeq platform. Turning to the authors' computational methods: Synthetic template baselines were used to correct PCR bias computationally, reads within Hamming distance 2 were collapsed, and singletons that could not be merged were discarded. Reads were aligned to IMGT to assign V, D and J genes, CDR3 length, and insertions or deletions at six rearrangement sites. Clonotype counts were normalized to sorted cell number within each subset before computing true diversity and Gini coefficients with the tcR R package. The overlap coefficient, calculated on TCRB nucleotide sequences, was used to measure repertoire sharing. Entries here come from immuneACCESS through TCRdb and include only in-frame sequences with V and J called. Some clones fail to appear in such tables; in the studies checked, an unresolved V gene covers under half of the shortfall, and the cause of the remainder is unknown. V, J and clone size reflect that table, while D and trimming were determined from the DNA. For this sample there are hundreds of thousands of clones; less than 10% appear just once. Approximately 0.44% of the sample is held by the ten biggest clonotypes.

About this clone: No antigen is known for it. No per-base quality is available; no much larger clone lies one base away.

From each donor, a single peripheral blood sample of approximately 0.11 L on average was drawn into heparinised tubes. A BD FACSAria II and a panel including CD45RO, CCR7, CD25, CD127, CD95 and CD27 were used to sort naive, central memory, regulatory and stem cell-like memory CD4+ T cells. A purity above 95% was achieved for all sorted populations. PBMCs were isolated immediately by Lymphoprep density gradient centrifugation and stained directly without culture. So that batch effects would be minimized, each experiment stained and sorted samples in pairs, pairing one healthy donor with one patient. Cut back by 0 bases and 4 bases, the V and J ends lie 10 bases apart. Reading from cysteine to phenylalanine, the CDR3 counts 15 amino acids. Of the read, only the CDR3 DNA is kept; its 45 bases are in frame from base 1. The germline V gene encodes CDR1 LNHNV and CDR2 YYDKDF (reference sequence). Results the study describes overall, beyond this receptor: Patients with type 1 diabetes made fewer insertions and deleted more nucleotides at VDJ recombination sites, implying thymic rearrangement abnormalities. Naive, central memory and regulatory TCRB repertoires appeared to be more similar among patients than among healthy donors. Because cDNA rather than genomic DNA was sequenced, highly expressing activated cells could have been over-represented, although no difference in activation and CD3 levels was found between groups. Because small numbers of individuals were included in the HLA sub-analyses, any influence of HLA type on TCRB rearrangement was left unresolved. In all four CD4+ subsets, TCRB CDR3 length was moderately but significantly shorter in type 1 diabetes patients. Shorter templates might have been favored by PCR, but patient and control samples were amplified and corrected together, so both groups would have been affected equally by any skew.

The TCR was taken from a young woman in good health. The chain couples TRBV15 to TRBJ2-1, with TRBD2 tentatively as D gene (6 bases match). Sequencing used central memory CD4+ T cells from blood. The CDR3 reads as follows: CATSRDRTKYNEQFF. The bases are TGTGCCACCAGCAGAGATAGGACTAAATACAATGAGCAGTTCTTC.